This TCR beta chain was profiled in a study of early T cells in non-severe SARS-CoV-2 infection. MiXCR, run by TCRdb on the 5' RACE reads, gives a single entry per CDR3 protein. The sample consists of about 71,000 distinct CDR3 sequences, around 12% of them appearing once. V lost 6 bases and J 2 bases, leaving 4 bases between the germline ends. Germline V gene lookup returns CDR1 MDHEN and CDR2 SYDVKM. CDR3 length: 11 amino acids. The V and J genes are TRBV28 and TRBJ1-2; D is unclear. This sequence was found in an adult who was a healthcare worker with PCR-confirmed SARS-CoV-2 infection or an uninfected control (not recorded which). The source was whole blood, collected at baseline. Here the CDR3 reads CASSRNYGYTF. For the CDR3, the DNA is TGTGCCAGCAGCCGAAACTATGGCTACACCTTC.